This T cell receptor (beta chain) was documented in a study of T cells after yellow fever vaccination. Study as a whole: Some fractions had low cell numbers, and these were prepared with SMART-Seq v4 Ultra Low Input. Findings of the study overall: Weaker overall, the secondary response nonetheless peaked faster (day 5 versus 15). Booster sampling recovered most clones from primary vaccination (around 97% CD4, approximately 90% CD8).

Regarding this clonotype: Its cognate antigen is unknown.

Germline CDR1 LGHNA, CDR2 YSLEER. V shed 3 bases and J shed 9 bases, with 9 bases lying between them. CDR3 length: 12 residues. TCRdb passed the 5' RACE reads through MiXCR, listing each CDR3 protein once. The sample has approximately 550,000 distinct CDR3 sequences; less than 20% are singletons. The gene calls are TRBV4-3 and TRBJ2-1; D gene unclear. The sample in question was PBMCs, obtained 15 days after the yellow fever booster vaccination. The source of this sequence is a man aged 25 to 40 who received the YFV17D yellow fever vaccine. In DNA form, the CDR3 reads TGCGCCAGCAGCCAGGACCGATCTGAGCAGTTCTTC. Residues: CASSQDRSEQFF.